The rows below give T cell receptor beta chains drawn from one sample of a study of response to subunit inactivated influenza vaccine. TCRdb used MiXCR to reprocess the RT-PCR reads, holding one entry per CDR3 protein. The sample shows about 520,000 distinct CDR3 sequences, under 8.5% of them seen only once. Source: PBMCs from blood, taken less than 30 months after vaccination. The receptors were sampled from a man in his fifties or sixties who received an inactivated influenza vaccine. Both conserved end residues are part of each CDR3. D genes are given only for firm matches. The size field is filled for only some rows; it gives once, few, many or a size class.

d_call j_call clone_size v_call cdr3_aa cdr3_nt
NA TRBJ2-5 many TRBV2 CASSEALPLGPKETQYF TGTGCCAGCAGTGAAGCGCTTCCTTTGGGGCCAAAAGAGACCCAGTACTTC
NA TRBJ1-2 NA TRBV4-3 CASSPGTGLGYTF TGCGCCAGCAGCCCGGGAACAGGGTTAGGCTACACCTTC
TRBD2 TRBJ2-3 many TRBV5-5 CASSLVGSGNTDTQYF TGTGCCAGCAGCTTGGTCGGTAGCGGGAACACAGATACGCAGTATTTT
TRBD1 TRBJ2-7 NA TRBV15 CATQQGTGTYEQYF TGTGCCACCCAACAAGGGACAGGAACCTACGAGCAGTACTTC
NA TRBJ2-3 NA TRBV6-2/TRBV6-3 CASSTFITGDTQYF TGTGCCAGCAGTACCTTCATAACCGGCGATACGCAGTATTTT
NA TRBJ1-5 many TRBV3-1 CASSQDLTGAGPQHF TGTGCCAGCAGCCAAGATCTGACGGGGGCAGGGCCCCAGCATTTT
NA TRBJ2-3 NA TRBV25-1 CASGLVADTQYF TGTGCCAGCGGGCTGGTTGCAGATACGCAGTATTTT
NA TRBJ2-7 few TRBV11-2 CASSLGGMLSTYEQYF TGTGCCAGCAGCTTAGGGGGCATGTTATCAACCTACGAGCAGTACTTC
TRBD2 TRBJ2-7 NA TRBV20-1 CSASVSGRPYEQYF TGCAGTGCTAGTGTTTCCGGGAGGCCCTACGAGCAGTACTTC
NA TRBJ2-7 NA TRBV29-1 CSVTEGDEQYF TGCAGCGTTACGGAGGGGGACGAGCAGTACTTC
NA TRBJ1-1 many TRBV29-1 CSVAILGQRTEAFF TGCAGCGTTGCCATTTTAGGGCAGCGCACTGAAGCTTTCTTT
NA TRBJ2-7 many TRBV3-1 CASSDTFRANYEQYF TGTGCCAGCAGCGATACTTTTAGGGCCAACTACGAGCAGTACTTC
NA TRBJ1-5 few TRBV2 CASSVPPQPQHF TGTGCCAGCAGTGTTCCGCCTCAGCCCCAGCATTTT
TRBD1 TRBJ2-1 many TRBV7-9 CASRPNTGGGEQFF TGTGCCAGCAGACCAAATACAGGGGGCGGTGAGCAGTTCTTC
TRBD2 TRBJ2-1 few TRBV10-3 CAISDTSGRASSYNEQFF TGTGCCATCAGTGATACTAGCGGGAGGGCCTCATCCTACAATGAGCAGTTCTTC
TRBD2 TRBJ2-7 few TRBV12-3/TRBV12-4 CASSLNTGGSYEQYF TGTGCCAGCAGTTTAAACACGGGAGGCTCCTACGAGCAGTACTTC
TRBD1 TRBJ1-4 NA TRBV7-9 CASSLEDRVGEKLFF TGTGCCAGCAGCTTAGAAGACAGGGTTGGTGAAAAACTGTTTTTT
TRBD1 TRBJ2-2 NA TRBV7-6 CASSGQGAIYTGELFF TGTGCCAGCAGCGGCCAGGGGGCGATATATACCGGGGAGCTGTTTTTT
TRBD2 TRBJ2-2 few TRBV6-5 CASSYSMLAGGPNTGELFF TGTGCCAGCAGTTACTCGATGCTAGCGGGAGGGCCAAACACCGGGGAGCTGTTTTTT
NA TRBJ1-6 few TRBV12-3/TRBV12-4 CASSFGGQGRSPLHF TGTGCCAGCAGTTTCGGGGGGCAGGGTCGATCACCCCTCCACTTT
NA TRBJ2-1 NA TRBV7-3 CASSTRPGRINEQFF TGTGCCAGCAGTACTCGTCCGGGACGGATTAATGAGCAGTTCTTC
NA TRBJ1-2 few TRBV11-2 CASSHYQGLGGGYTF TGTGCCAGCAGCCATTATCAGGGGCTGGGGGGTGGCTACACCTTC
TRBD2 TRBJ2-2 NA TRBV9 CASRPSGRSGSTGELFF TGTGCCAGCAGACCTAGCGGGAGGTCAGGGAGCACCGGGGAGCTGTTTTTT
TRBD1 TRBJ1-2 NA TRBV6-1 CASRPTRDSSDYGYTF TGTGCCAGCAGACCAACCCGGGACAGCTCTGACTATGGCTACACCTTC
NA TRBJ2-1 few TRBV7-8 CASSPSAYSYNEQFF TGTGCCAGCAGCCCTAGCGCGTACTCCTACAATGAGCAGTTCTTC
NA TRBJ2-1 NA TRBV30 CAWIGTYNEQFF TGTGCCTGGATAGGGACTTACAATGAGCAGTTCTTC
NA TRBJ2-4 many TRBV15 CATSRDHRLSGVNIQYF TGTGCCACCAGCAGAGATCACCGTCTTTCGGGGGTAAACATTCAGTACTTC
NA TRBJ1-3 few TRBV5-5 CASRTAGNTIYF TGTGCCAGCAGGACGGCTGGAAACACCATATATTTT
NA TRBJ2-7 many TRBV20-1 CSARALGTMAYEQYF TGCAGTGCTAGAGCTCTCGGGACAATGGCCTACGAGCAGTACTTC
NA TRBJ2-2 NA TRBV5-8 CASSLTLLNTGELFF TGTGCCAGCAGCTTGACCCTCCTCAACACCGGGGAGCTGTTTTTT
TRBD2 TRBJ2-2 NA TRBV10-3 CAISDIAGSTGELFF TGTGCCATCAGTGACATAGCGGGAAGCACCGGGGAGCTGTTTTTT
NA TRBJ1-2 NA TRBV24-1 CAIGKWAPSNYGYTF TGTGCCATCGGCAAGTGGGCTCCCAGTAACTATGGCTACACCTTC
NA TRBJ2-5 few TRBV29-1 CSVEYTQGETQYF TGCAGCGTTGAGTACACCCAGGGGGAGACCCAGTACTTC
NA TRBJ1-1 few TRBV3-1 CASSQESPGGAFF TGTGCCAGCAGCCAGGAAAGTCCGGGGGGCGCTTTCTTT
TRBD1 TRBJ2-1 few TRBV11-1 CASSLATGGGHEQFF TGTGCCAGCAGCTTAGCGACAGGGGGCGGACATGAGCAGTTCTTC